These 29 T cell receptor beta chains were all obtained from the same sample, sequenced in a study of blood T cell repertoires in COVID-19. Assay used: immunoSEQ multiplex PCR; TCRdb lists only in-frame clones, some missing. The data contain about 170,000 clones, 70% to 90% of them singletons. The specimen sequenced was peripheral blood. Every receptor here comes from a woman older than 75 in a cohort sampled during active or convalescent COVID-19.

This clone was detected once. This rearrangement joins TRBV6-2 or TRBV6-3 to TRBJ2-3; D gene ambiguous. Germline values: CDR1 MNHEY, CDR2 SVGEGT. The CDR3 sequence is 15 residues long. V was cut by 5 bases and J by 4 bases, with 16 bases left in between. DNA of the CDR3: TGTGCCAGCAGTCTGGTTGTTGAGATTCCAGATACGCAGTATTTT. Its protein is CASSLVVEIPDTQYF.

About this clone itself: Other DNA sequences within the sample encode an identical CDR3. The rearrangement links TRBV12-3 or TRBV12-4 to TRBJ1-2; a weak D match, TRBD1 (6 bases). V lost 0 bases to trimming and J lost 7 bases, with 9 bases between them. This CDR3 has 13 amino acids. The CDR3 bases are TGTGCCAGCAGTTTAGCCCAGGGGAGTGGCTACACCTTC. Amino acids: CASSLAQGSGYTF.

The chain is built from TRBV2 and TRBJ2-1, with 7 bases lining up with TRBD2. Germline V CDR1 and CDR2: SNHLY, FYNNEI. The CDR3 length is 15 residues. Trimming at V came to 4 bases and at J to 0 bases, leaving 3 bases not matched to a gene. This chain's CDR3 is CASSAGGSSYNEQFF. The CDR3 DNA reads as TGTGCCAGCAGTGCTGGCGGGAGCTCCTACAATGAGCAGTTCTTC.

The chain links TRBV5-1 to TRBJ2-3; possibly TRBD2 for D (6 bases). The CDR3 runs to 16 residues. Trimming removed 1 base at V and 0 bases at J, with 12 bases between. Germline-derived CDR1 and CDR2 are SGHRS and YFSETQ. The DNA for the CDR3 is TGCGCCAGCAGCTTGTCTCGCGGGGCAAGCACAGATACGCAGTATTTT. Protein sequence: CASSLSRGASTDTQYF.

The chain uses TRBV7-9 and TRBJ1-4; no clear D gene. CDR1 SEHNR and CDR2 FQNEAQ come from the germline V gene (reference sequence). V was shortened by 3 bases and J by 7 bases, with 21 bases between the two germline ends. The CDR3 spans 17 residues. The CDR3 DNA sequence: TGTGCCAGCAGCTTTTGGCTGGCGATGGGCCAACGTGAAAAACTGTTTTTT. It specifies CASSFWLAMGQREKLFF.

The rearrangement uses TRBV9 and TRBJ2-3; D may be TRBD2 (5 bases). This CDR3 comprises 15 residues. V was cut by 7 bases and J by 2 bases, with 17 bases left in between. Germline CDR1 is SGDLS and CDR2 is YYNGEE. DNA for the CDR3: TGTGCCAGCGGGAGAGGGCACACTTCCACAGATACGCAGTATTTT. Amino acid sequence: CASGRGHTSTDTQYF.

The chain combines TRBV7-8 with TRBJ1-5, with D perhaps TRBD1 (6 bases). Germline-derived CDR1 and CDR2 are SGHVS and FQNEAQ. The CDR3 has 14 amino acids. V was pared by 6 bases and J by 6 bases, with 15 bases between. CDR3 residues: CASSFTGFSQPQHF. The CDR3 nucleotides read TGTGCCAGCAGTTTTACAGGGTTTAGTCAGCCCCAGCATTTT.

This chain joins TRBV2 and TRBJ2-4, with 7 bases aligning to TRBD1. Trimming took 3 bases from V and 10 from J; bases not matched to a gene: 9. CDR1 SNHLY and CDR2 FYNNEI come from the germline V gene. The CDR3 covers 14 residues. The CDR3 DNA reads TGTGCCAGCAGTGACCGGACAGGAGAGAGAATTCAGTACTTC. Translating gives CASSDRTGERIQYF.

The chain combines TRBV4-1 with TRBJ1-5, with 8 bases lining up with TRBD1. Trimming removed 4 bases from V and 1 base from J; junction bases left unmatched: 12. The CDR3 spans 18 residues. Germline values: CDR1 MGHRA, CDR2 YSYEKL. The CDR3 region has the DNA TGCGCCAGCAGCCTGTCACTGAAGACAGGGGCCAGCAATCAGCCCCAGCATTTT. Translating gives CASSLSLKTGASNQPQHF.

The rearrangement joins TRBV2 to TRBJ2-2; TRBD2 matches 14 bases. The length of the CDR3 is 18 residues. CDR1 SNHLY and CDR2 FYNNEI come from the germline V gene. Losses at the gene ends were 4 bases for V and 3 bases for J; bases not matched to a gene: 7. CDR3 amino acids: CASSALTSGRAYTGELFF. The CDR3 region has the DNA TGTGCCAGCAGTGCCCTGACTAGCGGGAGGGCGTACACCGGGGAGCTGTTTTTT.

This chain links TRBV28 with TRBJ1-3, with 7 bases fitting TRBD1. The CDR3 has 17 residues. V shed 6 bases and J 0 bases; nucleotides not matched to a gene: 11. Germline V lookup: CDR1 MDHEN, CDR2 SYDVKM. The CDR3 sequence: CASRKNRGANSGNTIYF. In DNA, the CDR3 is TGTGCCAGCAGGAAAAACAGGGGCGCCAACTCTGGAAACACCATATATTTT.

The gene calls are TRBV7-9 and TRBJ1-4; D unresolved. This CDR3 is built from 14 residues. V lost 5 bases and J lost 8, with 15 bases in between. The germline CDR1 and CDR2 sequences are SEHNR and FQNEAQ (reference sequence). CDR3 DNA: TGTGCCAGCAGCCACGCCCGCGGGGAGGAAAAACTGTTTTTT. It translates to CASSHARGEEKLFF.

CDR3 region: CASSYSGQGSQPQHF. CDR3 nucleotide sequence: TGTGCCAGCAGTTACTCGGGACAGGGGAGTCAGCCCCAGCATTTT. The rearrangement joins TRBV6-5 to TRBJ1-5, with 10 bases that match TRBD1. The CDR3 length is 15 residues. Germline trimming cut 0 bases from V and 6 bases from J; bases unmatched to any gene: 2. Germline V gene data show CDR1 as MNHEY and CDR2 as SVGAGI.

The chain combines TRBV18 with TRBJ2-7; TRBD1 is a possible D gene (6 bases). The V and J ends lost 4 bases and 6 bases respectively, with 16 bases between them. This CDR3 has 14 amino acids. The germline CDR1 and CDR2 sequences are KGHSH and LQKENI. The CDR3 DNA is TGTGCCAGCTCACTTACAGGGATTGCTCGCGAGCAGTACTTC. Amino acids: CASSLTGIAREQYF.

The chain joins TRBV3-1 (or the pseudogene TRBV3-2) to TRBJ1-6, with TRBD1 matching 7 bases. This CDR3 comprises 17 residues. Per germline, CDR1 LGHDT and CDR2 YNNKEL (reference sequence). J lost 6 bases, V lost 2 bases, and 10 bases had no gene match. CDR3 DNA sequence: TGTGCCAGCAGCCAACGGTTCGAAGGGACAGTTAATTCACCCCTCCACTTT. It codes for CASSQRFEGTVNSPLHF.

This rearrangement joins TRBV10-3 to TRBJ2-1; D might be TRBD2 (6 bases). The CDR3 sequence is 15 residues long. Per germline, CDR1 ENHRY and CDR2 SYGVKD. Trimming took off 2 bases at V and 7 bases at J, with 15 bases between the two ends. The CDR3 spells CAISEKEGSMNEQFF. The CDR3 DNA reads TGTGCCATCAGTGAGAAGGAGGGGTCGATGAATGAGCAGTTCTTC.

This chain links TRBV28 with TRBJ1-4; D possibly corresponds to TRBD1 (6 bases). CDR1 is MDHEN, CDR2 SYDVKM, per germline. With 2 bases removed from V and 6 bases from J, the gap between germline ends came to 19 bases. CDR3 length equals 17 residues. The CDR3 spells CASSLPPGQRGDEKLFF. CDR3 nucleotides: TGTGCCAGCAGTTTACCCCCCGGACAGAGAGGAGATGAAAAACTGTTTTTT.

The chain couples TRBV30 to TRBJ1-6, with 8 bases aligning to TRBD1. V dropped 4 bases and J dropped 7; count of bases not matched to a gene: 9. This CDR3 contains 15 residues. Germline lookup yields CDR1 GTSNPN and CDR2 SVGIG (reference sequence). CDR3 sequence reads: CAWTFDRGTNSPLHF. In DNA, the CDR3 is TGTGCCTGGACCTTTGACAGGGGAACCAATTCACCCCTCCACTTT.

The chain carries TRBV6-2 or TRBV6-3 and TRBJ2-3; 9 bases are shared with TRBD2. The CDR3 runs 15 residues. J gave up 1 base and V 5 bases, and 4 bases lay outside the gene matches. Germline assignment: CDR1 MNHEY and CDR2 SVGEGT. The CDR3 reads CASSIIAGGTDTQYF. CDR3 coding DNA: TGTGCCAGCAGTATCATAGCGGGGGGCACAGATACGCAGTATTTT.

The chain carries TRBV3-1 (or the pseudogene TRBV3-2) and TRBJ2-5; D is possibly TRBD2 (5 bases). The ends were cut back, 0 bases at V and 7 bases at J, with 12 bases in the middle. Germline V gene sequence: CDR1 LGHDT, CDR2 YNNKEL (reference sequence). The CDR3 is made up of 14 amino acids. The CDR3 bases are TGTGCCAGCAGCCAAGATCGGACTCCGAGGACCCAGTACTTC. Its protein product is CASSQDRTPRTQYF.

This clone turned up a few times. The CDR3 DNA is TGTGCCAGCAGCTTACAGGCTAGCGGGGGCTACGAGCAGTACTTC. Translating it yields CASSLQASGGYEQYF. V and J are TRBV7-9 and TRBJ2-7; TRBD2 matches 10 bases. Germline loops: CDR1 SEHNR, CDR2 FQNEAQ (reference sequence). The V gene end was trimmed by 2 bases and the J gene end by 3 bases; junction bases not matched to a gene: 4. This CDR3 has 15 amino acids.

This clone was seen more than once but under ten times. In DNA, the CDR3 is TGTGCCAGTTCCCGGGACAGGGGTGAAAAACTGTTTTTT. This codes for CASSRDRGEKLFF. V usage is TRBV19 and J usage is TRBJ1-4; 10 positions match TRBD1. Germline CDR1 is LNHDA and CDR2 is SQIVND (reference sequence). There are 13 residues in the CDR3. V gave up 8 bases and J gave up 7 bases; unmatched junction bases: 4.

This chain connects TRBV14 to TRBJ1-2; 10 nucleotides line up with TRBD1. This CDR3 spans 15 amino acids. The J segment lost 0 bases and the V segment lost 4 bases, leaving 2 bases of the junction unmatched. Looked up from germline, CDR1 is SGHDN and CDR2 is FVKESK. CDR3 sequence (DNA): TGTGCCAGCAGCCGGGACAGGGGCCCTAACTATGGCTACACCTTC. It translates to CASSRDRGPNYGYTF.

The CDR3 protein is CASGSFLEQFF. The CDR3 nucleotides are TGTGCTAGTGGTTCTTTTCTTGAGCAGTTCTTC. This chain connects TRBV12-5 to TRBJ2-1; D unresolved. The CDR3 length is 11 residues. V dropped 4 bases and J dropped 9 bases, with 7 bases sitting between them. The germline V gene has CDR1 LGHNT and CDR2 FRNRAP.

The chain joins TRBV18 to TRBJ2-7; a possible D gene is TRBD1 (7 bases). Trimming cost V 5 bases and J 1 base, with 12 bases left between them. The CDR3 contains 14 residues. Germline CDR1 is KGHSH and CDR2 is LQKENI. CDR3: CASSRRGQSYEQYF. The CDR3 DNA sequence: TGTGCCAGCTCAAGGAGGGGGCAGTCCTACGAGCAGTACTTC.

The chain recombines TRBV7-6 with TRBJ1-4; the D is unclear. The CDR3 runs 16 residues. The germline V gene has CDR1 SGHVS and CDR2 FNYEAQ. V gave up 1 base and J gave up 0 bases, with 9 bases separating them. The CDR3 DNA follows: TGTGCCAGCAGCTTAGGGGTACAGCCAACTAATGAAAAACTGTTTTTT. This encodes CASSLGVQPTNEKLFF.

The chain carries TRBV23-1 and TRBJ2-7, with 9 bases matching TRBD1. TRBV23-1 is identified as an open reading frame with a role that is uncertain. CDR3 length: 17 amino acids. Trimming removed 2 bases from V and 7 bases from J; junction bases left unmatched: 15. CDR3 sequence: CASSQRDQGTGHGEQYV. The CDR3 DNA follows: TGCGCCAGCAGTCAACGAGACCAAGGGACAGGGCATGGGGAGCAGTACGTC.

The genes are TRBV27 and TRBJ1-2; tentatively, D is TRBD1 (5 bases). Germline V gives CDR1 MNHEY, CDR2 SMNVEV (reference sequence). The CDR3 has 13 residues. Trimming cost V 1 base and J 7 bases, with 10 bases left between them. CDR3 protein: CASSLWQGRGYTF. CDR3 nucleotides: TGTGCCAGCAGTTTATGGCAGGGTCGTGGCTACACCTTC.

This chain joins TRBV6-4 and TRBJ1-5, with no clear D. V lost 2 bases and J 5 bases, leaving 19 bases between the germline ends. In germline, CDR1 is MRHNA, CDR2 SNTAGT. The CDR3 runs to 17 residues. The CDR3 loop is CASSDPPTDRGDQPQHF. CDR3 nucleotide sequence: TGTGCCAGCAGTGACCCACCAACCGACCGCGGGGATCAGCCCCAGCATTTT.